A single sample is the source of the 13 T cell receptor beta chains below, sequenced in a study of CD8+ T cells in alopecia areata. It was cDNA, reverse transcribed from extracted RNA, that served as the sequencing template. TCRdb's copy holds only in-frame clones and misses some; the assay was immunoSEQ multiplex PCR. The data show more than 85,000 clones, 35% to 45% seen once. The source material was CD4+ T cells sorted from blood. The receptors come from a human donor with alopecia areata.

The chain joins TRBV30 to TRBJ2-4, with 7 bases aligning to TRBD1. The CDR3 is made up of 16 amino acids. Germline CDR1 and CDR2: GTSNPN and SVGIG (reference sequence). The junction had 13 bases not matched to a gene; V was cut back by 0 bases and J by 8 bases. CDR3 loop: CAWSVIRGRRTDIQYF. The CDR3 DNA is TGTGCCTGGAGTGTAATAAGGGGGCGTAGGACGGACATTCAGTACTTC.

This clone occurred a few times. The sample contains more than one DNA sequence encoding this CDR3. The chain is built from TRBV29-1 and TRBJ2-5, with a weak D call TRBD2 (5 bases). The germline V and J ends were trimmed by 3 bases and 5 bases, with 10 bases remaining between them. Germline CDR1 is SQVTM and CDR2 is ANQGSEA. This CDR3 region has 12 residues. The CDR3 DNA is TGCAGCGTTGAGGACCCGGGGGAGACCCAGTACTTC. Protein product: CSVEDPGETQYF.

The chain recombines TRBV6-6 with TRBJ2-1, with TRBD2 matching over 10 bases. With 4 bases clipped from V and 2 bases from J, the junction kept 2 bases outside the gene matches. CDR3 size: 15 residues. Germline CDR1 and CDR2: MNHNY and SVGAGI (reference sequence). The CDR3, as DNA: TGTGCCAGCAGTTCTAGCGGGGGCACCTACAATGAGCAGTTCTTC. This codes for CASSSSGGTYNEQFF.

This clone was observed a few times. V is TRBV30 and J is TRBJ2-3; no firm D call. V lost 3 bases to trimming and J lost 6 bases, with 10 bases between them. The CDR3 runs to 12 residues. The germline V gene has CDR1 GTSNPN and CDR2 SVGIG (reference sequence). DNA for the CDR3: TGTGCCTGGAGACGTATCGGGGATACGCAGTATTTT. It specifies CAWRRIGDTQYF.

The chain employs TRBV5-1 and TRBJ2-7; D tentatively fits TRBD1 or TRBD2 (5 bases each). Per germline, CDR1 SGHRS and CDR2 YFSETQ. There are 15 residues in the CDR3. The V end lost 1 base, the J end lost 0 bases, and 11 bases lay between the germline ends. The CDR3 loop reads CASSLLTDYSYEQYF. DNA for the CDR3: TGCGCCAGCAGCTTGTTGACAGACTACTCCTACGAGCAGTACTTC.

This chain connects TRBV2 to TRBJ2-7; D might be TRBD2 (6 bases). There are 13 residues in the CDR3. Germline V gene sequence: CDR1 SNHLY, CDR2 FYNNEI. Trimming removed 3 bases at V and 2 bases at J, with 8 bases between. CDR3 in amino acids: CASSDWGAYEQYF. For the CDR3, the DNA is TGTGCCAGCAGTGACTGGGGGGCCTACGAGCAGTACTTC.

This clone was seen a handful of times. CDR3 coding DNA: TGCGCCAGCAGTCTCCGTAGCACAGATACGCAGTATTTT. The encoded protein is CASSLRSTDTQYF. This rearrangement joins TRBV23-1 to TRBJ2-3, with D unclear. TRBV23-1 is assigned to the ORF class and has an uncertain function. The V end was cut by 4 bases, the J end by 0 bases, with 5 bases between. The CDR3 extends over 13 amino acids.

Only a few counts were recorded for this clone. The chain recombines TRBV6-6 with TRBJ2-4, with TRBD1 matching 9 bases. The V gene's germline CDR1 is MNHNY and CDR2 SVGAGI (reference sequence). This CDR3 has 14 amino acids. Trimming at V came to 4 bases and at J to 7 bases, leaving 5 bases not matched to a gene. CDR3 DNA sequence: TGTGCCAGCAGTTTGGACAGGGGAATGAACATTCAGTACTTC. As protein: CASSLDRGMNIQYF.

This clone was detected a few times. CDR3 sequence (DNA): TGCAGCGCGGGGGCCCCGAACACCGGGGAGCTGTTTTTT. Its translation: CSAGAPNTGELFF. This chain uses TRBV29-1 with TRBJ2-2; either TRBD1 or TRBD2 may supply D (6 bases each). The CDR3 length is 13 residues. V lost 7 bases and J 0 bases, leaving 9 bases between the germline ends. The germline gives CDR1 SQVTM, CDR2 ANQGSEA.

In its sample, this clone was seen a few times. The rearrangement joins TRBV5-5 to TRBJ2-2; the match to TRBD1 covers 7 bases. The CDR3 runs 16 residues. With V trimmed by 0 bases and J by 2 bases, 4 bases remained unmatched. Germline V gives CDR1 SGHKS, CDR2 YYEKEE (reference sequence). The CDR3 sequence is CASSLAGQANTGELFF. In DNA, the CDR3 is TGTGCCAGCAGCTTGGCCGGACAGGCTAACACCGGGGAGCTGTTTTTT.

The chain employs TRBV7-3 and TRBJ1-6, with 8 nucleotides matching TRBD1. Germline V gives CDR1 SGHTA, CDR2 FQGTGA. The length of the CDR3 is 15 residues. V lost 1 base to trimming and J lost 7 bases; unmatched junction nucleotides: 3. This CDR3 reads CASSLMGQANSPLHF. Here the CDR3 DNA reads TGTGCCAGCAGCTTAATGGGACAGGCAAATTCACCCCTCCACTTT.

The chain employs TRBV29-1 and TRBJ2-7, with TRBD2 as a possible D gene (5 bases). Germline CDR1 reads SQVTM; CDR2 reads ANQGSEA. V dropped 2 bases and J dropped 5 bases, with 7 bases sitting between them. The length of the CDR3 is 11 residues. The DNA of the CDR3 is TGCAGCGTTGAATTCGGGAACGAGCAGTACTTC. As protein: CSVEFGNEQYF.

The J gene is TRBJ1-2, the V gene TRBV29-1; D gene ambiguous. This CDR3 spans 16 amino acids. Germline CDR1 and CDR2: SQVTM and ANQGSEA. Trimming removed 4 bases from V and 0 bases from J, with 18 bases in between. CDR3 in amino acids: CSVGQWGPLANYGYTF. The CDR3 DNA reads TGCAGCGTTGGCCAGTGGGGTCCTCTGGCTAACTATGGCTACACCTTC.